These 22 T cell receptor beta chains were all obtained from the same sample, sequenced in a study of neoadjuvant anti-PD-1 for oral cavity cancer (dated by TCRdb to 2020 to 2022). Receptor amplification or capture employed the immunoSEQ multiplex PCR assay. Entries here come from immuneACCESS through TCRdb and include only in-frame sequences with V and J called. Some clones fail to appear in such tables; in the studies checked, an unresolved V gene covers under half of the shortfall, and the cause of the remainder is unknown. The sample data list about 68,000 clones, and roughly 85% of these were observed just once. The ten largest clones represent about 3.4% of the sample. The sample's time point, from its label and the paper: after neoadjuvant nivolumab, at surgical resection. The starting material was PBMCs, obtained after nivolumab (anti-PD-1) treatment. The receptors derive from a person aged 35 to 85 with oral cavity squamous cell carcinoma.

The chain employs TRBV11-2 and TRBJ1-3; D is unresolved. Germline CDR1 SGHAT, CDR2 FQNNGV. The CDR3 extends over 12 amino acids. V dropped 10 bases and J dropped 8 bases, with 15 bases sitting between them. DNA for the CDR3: TGTGCCACGACGGCAGGCTATGACACCATATATTTT. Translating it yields CATTAGYDTIYF. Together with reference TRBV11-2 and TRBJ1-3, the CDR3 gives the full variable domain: EAGVAQSPRYKIIEKRQSVAFWCNPISGHATLYWYQQILGQGPKLLIQFQNNGVVDDSQLPKDRFSAERLKGVDSTLKIQPAKLEDSAVYLCATTAGYDTIYFGEGSWLTVV.

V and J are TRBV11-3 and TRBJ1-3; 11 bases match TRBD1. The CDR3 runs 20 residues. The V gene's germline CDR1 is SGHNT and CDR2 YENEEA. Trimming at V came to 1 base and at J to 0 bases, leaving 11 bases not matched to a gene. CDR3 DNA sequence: TGTGCCAGCAGCTTAGGGACAGGGGGCCAGGCCTTTTTCTCTGGAAACACCATATATTTT. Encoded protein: CASSLGTGGQAFFSGNTIYF.

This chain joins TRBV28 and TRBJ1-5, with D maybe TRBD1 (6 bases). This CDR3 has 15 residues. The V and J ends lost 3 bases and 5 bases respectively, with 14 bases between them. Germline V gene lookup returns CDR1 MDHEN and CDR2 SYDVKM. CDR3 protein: CASSFSGQIDQPQHF. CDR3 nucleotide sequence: TGTGCCAGCAGTTTCTCTGGACAGATTGATCAGCCCCAGCATTTT.

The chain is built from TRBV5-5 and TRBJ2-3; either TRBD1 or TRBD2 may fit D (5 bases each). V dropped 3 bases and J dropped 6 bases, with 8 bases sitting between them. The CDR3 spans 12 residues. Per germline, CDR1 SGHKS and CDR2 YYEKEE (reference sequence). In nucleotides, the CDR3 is TGTGCCAGCAGCTGGGGGTTGGATACGCAGTATTTT. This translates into CASSWGLDTQYF.

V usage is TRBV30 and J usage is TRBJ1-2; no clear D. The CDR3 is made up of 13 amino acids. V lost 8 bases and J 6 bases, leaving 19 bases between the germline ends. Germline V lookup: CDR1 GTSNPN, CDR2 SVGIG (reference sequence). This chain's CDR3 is CAHSGQAYHGYTF. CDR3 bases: TGTGCCCATAGTGGGCAGGCGTATCATGGCTACACCTTC.

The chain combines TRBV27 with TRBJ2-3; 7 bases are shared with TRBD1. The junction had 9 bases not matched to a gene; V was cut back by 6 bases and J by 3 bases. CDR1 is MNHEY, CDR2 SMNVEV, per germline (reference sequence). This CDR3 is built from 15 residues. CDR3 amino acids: CASRLTTRGTDTQYF. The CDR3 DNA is TGTGCCAGCAGGTTGACTACCAGGGGGACAGATACGCAGTATTTT.

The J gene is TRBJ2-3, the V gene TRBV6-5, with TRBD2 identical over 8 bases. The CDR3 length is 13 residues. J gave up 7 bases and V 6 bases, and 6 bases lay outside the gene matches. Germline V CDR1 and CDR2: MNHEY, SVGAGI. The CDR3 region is CASRPGGAYTQYF. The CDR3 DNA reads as TGTGCCAGCAGGCCGGGGGGGGCATATACGCAGTATTTT.

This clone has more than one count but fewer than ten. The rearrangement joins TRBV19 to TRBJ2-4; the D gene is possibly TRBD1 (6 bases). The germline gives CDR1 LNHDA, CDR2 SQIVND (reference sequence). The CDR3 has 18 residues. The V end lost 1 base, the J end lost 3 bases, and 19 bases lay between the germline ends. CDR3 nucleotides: TGTGCCAGTAGTATAGCTCCCCTTTGGTTCAGGGGCAAAAACATTCAGTACTTC. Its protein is CASSIAPLWFRGKNIQYF.

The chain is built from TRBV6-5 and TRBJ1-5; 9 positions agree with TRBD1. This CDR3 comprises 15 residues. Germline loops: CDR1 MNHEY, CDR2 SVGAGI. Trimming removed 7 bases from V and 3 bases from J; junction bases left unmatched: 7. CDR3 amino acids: CASKTGQGTNQPQHF. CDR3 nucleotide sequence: TGTGCCAGCAAAACGGGACAGGGTACCAATCAGCCCCAGCATTTT.

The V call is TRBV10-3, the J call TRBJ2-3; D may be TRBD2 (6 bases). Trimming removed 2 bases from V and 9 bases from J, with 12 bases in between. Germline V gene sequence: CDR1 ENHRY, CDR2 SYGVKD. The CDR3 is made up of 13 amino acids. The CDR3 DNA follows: TGTGCCATCAGTGAGGGGACGGCGGGAACGCAGTATTTT. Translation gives CAISEGTAGTQYF.

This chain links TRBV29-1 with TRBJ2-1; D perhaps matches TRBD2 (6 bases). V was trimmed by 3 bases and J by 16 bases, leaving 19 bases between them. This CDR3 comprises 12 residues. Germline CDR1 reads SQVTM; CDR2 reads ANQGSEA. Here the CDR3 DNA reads TGCAGCGTTGATCTGGGCGGGGCCCCTCCTTTCTTC. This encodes CSVDLGGAPPFF.

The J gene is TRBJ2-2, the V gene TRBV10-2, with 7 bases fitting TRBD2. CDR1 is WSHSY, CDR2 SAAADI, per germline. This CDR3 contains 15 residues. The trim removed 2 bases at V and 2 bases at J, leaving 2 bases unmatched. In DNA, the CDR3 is TGCGCCAGCAGTGAGGGGAGGGGTAACACCGGGGAGCTGTTTTTT. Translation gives CASSEGRGNTGELFF.

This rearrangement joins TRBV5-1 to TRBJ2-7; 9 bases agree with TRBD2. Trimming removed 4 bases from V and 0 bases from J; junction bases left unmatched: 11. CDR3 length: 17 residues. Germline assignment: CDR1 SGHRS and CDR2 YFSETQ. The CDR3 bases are TGCGCCAGCAGCGCAACTAGCGGGTCCCAGAGCTCCTACGAGCAGTACTTC. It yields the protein CASSATSGSQSSYEQYF.

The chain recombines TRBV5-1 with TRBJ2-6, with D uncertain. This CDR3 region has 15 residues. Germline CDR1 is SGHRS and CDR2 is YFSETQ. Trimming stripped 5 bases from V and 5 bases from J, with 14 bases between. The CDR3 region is CASSLELSRANVLTF. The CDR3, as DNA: TGCGCCAGCAGTCTGGAACTCTCGAGGGCCAACGTCCTGACTTTC.

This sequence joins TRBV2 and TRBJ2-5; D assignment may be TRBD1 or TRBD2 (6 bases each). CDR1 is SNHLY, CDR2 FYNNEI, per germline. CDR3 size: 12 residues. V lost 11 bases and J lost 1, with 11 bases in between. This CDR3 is CAGGRGQETQYF. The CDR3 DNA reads TGTGCCGGGGGGCGGGGCCAAGAGACCCAGTACTTC.

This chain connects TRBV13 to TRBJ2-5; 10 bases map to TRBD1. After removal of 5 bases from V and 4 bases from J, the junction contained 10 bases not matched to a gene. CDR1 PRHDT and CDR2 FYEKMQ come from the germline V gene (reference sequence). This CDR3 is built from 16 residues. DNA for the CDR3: TGTGCCAGCAGCAGACGGGACAGGGGTCTTAGAGAGACCCAGTACTTC. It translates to CASSRRDRGLRETQYF. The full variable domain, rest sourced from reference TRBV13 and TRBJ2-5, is AAGVIQSPRHLIKEKRETATLKCYPIPRHDTVYWYQQGPGQDPQFLISFYEKMQSDKGSIPDRFSAQQFSDYHSELNMSSLELGDSALYFCASSRRDRGLRETQYFGPGTRLLVL.

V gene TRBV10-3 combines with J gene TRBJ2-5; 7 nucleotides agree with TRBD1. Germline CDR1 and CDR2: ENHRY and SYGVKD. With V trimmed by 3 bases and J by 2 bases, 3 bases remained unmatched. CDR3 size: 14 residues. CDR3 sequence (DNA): TGTGCCATCAGTGAAGGGGGCTCACAAGAGACCCAGTACTTC. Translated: CAISEGGSQETQYF.

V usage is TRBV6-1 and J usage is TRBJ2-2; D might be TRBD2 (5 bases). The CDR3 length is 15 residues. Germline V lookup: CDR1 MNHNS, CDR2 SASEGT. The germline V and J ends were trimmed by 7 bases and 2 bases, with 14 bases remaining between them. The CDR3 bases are TGTGCCAGCATCCCAAGCGGAGGTAACACCGGGGAGCTGTTTTTT. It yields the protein CASIPSGGNTGELFF.

As DNA, the CDR3 is TGTGCCAGCAGCCGGGACAGGCAAGAGACCCAGTACTTC. It encodes CASSRDRQETQYF. The gene calls are TRBV5-6 and TRBJ2-5, with 8 positions matching TRBD1. The germline CDR1 and CDR2 sequences are SGHDT and YYEEEE. This CDR3 is built from 13 residues. V gave up 4 bases and J gave up 2 bases; unmatched junction bases: 1.

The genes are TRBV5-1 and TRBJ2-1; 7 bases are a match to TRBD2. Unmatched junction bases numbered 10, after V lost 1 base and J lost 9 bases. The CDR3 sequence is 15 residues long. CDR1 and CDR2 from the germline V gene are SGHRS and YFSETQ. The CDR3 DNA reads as TGCGCCAGCAGCTTGAGCGGCGGGGGAGGCGGTGAGCAGTTCTTC. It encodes CASSLSGGGGGEQFF.

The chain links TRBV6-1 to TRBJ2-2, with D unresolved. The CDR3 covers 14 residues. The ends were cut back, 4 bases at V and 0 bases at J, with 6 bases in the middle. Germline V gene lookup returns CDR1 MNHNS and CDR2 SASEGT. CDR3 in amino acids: CASSGPANTGELFF. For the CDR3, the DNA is TGTGCCAGCAGTGGGCCGGCGAACACCGGGGAGCTGTTTTTT.

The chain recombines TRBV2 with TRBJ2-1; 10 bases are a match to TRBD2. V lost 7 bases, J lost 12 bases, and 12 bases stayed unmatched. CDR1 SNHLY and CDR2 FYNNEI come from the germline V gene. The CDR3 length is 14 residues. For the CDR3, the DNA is TGTGCCAGCACCCAGAGGACTAGCGGCGTTGGGCAGTTCTTC. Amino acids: CASTQRTSGVGQFF.